The 17 T cell receptor beta chains listed next were all sequenced from one sample in a study of blood T cell repertoires in COVID-19. Assay: immunoSEQ multiplex PCR; the TCRdb copy retains only in-frame clones and omits some. The top ten hold approximately 1.8% of the sample, which has about 240,000 clones, under 85% seen once. Sequenced material: peripheral blood. The receptors derive from a man aged 25 to 40 who had recovered from COVID-19.

The chain joins TRBV5-1 to TRBJ1-2, with 9 positions matching TRBD1. Trimming cost V 2 bases and J 5 bases; bases outside gene matches: 7. The CDR3 loop spans 15 amino acids. In germline, CDR1 is SGHRS, CDR2 YFSETQ. In DNA, the CDR3 is TGCGCCAGCAGCTTAATTACCGGACAGGGGTATGGCTACACCTTC. Its translation is CASSLITGQGYGYTF.

This chain uses TRBV6-5 with TRBJ1-1, with D tentatively TRBD1 (5 bases). Trimming removed 6 bases at V and 2 bases at J, with 13 bases between. This CDR3 comprises 14 residues. Germline V CDR1 and CDR2: MNHEY, SVGAGI. The CDR3 DNA follows: TGTGCCAGCAGGCGGGACTTTTATAACACTGAAGCTTTCTTT. Its protein product is CASRRDFYNTEAFF.

The V call is TRBV25-1, the J call TRBJ2-2, with TRBD1 as a possible D gene (5 bases). The CDR3 is 15 residues long. The germline CDR1 and CDR2 sequences are MGHDK and SYGVNS. Trimming removed 5 bases at V and 1 base at J, with 11 bases between. The CDR3 DNA reads as TGTGCCAGCAGTTCTTACAGGTGGAACACCGGGGAGCTGTTTTTT. This encodes CASSSYRWNTGELFF.

The chain carries TRBV29-1 and TRBJ2-7; no clear D. V lost 4 bases, J lost 7 bases, and 14 bases lay in between. Germline CDR1 SQVTM, CDR2 ANQGSEA. The CDR3 is made up of 12 amino acids. This CDR3 is CSVGVRSGEQYF. CDR3 coding DNA: TGCAGCGTTGGGGTCAGGTCTGGAGAGCAGTACTTC.

This sequence joins TRBV5-6 and TRBJ2-1; 7 bases align to TRBD1. This CDR3 comprises 15 residues. The germline V gene has CDR1 SGHDT and CDR2 YYEEEE. Trimming took 2 bases from V and 4 from J; bases not matched to a gene: 6. The CDR3 reads CASSFVGRGYNEQFF. CDR3 DNA: TGTGCCAGCAGCTTTGTTGGCAGGGGGTACAATGAGCAGTTCTTC.

This clone appeared a few times. This chain links TRBV2 with TRBJ2-7, with 9 nucleotides matching TRBD1. The J segment lost 6 bases and the V segment lost 0 bases, leaving 12 bases of the junction unmatched. Germline V CDR1 and CDR2: SNHLY, FYNNEI. The CDR3 consists of 17 residues. The CDR3 nucleotides read TGTGCCAGCAGTGAAGCTATAGGGACAGGGCCCTCGGGCGAGCAGTACGTC. Encoded protein: CASSEAIGTGPSGEQYV.

The rearrangement joins TRBV5-4 to TRBJ1-1; TRBD1 might be the D (5 bases). Germline assignment: CDR1 SGHNT and CDR2 YYREEE (reference sequence). The CDR3 has 13 residues. Between the trimmed V and J ends, which lost 4 bases and 3 bases, there was a span of 10 bases. The CDR3: CASSETVDTEAFF. For the CDR3, the DNA is TGTGCCAGCAGCGAGACAGTGGACACTGAAGCTTTCTTT.

The chain joins TRBV6-7 to TRBJ2-5, with D possibly matching TRBD2 (7 bases). TRBV6-7 is identified as an open reading frame with a role that is uncertain. The CDR3 is 18 amino acids. V lost 5 bases and J lost 1, with 23 bases in between. DNA of the CDR3: TGTGCCAGCAGTCTAGGGGGGCTAGCGGCTTTACTCCAAGAGACCCAGTACTTC. The encoded protein is CASSLGGLAALLQETQYF.

This chain links TRBV5-1 with TRBJ1-3; D call uncertain. The length of the CDR3 is 13 residues. CDR1 is SGHRS, CDR2 YFSETQ, per germline. Trimming took 4 bases from V and 4 from J, leaving 9 bases between them. The CDR3 nucleotides read TGCGCCAGCAGCAGGAGTTCCGGAAACACCATATATTTT. Residues: CASSRSSGNTIYF. Full variable domain (remainder filled in from reference TRBV5-1 and TRBJ1-3): KAGVTQTPRYLIKTRGQQVTLSCSPISGHRSVSWYQQTPGQGLQFLFEYFSETQRNKGNFPGRFSGRQFSNSRSEMNVSTLELGDSALYLCASSRSSGNTIYFGEGSWLTVV.

This sequence joins TRBV19 and TRBJ2-7; TRBD1 is a possible D gene (5 bases). V lost 6 bases and J 9 bases, leaving 21 bases between the germline ends. This CDR3 contains 14 residues. Germline CDR1 is LNHDA and CDR2 is SQIVND (reference sequence). In DNA, the CDR3 is TGTGCCAGTAGCCCCGACGTTGAGCGAAGGGGGCAGTACTTC. This encodes CASSPDVERRGQYF. The full variable domain, in which reference TRBV19 and TRBJ2-7 provide the parts outside the CDR3, is DGGITQSPKYLFRKEGQNVTLSCEQNLNHDAMYWYRQDPGQGLRLIYYSQIVNDFQKGDIAEGYSVSREKKESFPLTVTSAQKNPTAFYLCASSPDVERRGQYFGPGTRLTVT.

This chain joins TRBV18 and TRBJ1-2; D gene ambiguous. CDR3 length: 12 amino acids. Germline CDR1 is KGHSH and CDR2 is LQKENI. V dropped 5 bases and J dropped 6 bases, with 10 bases sitting between them. The CDR3 DNA follows: TGTGCCAGCTCATCAGGATATAATGGCTACACCTTC. This sequence encodes CASSSGYNGYTF.

The chain employs TRBV28 and TRBJ1-5; 7 bases fit TRBD1. This CDR3 is 20 amino acids long. V lost 5 bases to trimming and J lost 2 bases; unmatched junction nucleotides: 21. CDR1 and CDR2 (germline): MDHEN, SYDVKM. The CDR3 region has the DNA TGTGCCAGCAGTAAATGGGGGACAGAAGCCCTAGTCCGTCGCAATCAGCCCCAGCATTTT. Translating it yields CASSKWGTEALVRRNQPQHF.

The chain has TRBV6-6 and TRBJ2-1, with D tentatively TRBD2 (7 bases). The CDR3 runs 16 residues. CDR1 MNHNY and CDR2 SVGAGI come from the germline V gene (reference sequence). Trimming took off 8 bases at V and 4 bases at J, with 21 bases between the two ends. The CDR3 loop is CASHESGGPIYNEQFF. The CDR3 DNA sequence: TGTGCCAGCCACGAGTCCGGGGGGCCCATATACAATGAGCAGTTCTTC.

The rearrangement uses TRBV5-1 and TRBJ2-3, with D perhaps matching TRBD2 (6 bases). The CDR3 is 16 amino acids. In germline, CDR1 is SGHRS, CDR2 YFSETQ. Trimming removed 0 bases at V and 2 bases at J, with 13 bases between. The CDR3 loop reads CASSLGERADTDTQYF. CDR3 bases: TGCGCCAGCAGCTTGGGGGAGCGGGCCGACACAGATACGCAGTATTTT.

The chain uses TRBV7-6 and TRBJ2-7; 9 nucleotides match TRBD1. The CDR3 extends over 15 amino acids. Germline V lookup: CDR1 SGHVS, CDR2 FNYEAQ. The J segment lost 5 bases and the V segment lost 2 bases, leaving 7 bases of the junction unmatched. CDR3 sequence reads: CASSLLSQGAHEQYV. The DNA for the CDR3 is TGTGCCAGCAGCTTACTTTCACAGGGGGCCCACGAGCAGTACGTC.

J is TRBJ1-6 and V is TRBV2, with D uncertain. V lost 10 bases and J lost 0, with 7 bases in between. Germline values: CDR1 SNHLY, CDR2 FYNNEI. The CDR3 is 13 amino acids. The DNA of the CDR3 is TGTGCCACCAGGAGCTCCTATAATTCACCCCTCCACTTT. Amino acids: CATRSSYNSPLHF.

The table lists this clone with a count of one. This chain links TRBV5-5 with TRBJ2-3; D may be TRBD2 (5 bases). The CDR3 consists of 15 residues. Germline V lookup: CDR1 SGHKS, CDR2 YYEKEE (reference sequence). V was pared by 7 bases and J by 3 bases, with 18 bases between. The CDR3 sequence is CASVRGGFVTDTQYF. CDR3 in DNA: TGTGCCAGCGTACGGGGTGGGTTTGTAACAGATACGCAGTATTTT.